This T cell receptor beta chain is drawn from a study of monozygotic twins with inflammatory bowel disease. Findings and caveats of the study: A lone strong IBD-associated signal or clonotype found no support.

On this clonotype itself: Antigen unknown.

The CDR3 spans 14 residues. CDR1 and CDR2 from the germline V gene are MNHNS and SASEGT. For each CDR3 protein, TCRdb gives one entry from its re-call of the 5' RACE reads, without DNA. The repertoire shows 200,000 to 250,000 distinct CDR3 sequences; the top ten hold 1.6%. The sequenced material came from blood. The sequence was obtained from a human donor with ulcerative colitis or Crohn's disease, or a healthy co-twin of an affected twin (not recorded which). J is TRBJ1-1 and V is TRBV6-1. The CDR3 spells CASSEGSSNTEAFF.